This TCR beta chain comes out of a study of identical twins. General study results and limits: The conclusions drew on cross-sectional statistical analysis instead of tracking the same donors. The study found weaker excess twin sharing in beta out-of-frame sequences.

All donors comprised healthy Caucasians. This clonotype was seen repeatedly, ten times or more. As yet, its antigen is unknown. One entry per CDR3 protein results from TCRdb running MiXCR on the 5' RACE reads. The data show 690,000 or so distinct CDR3 sequences, with 8.6% seen just once and approximately 0.89% held by the top ten. With 6 bases clipped from V and 2 bases from J, the junction kept 6 bases outside the gene matches. The CDR3 is 14 residues long. The sample was also reused in another study, on yellow fever vaccine responses in identical twins. From that paper: Reportedly, the T cell response mounted by twins to vaccine seemed partly convergent, partly personalized.

The receptor was derived from a woman between 18 and 30 years old in good health. Sequenced: PBMCs. V and J are TRBV12-3 or TRBV12-4 and TRBJ2-7, with 8 positions matching TRBD1. CDR3 in DNA: TGTGCCAGCAGCAGACAGGGGCCGACCTACGAGCAGTACTTC. This translates into CASSRQGPTYEQYF.